Reported below is one T cell receptor beta chain. The antigen is unknown. The CDR3 is 13 amino acids. The data originate from a study of glioma-infiltrating T cells. Whole-study results and caveats: Above-expected tissue-blood divergence occurred in all gliomas, most in low-grade ones.

Amplification of TCR alpha and beta CDR3 regions from RNA used iRepertoire nested multiplex PCR. TCRdb fed the multiplex PCR reads into MiXCR, producing one record per CDR3 protein. The table shows about 180,000 distinct CDR3 sequences, with about 46% occurring only once. The chain is built from TRBV12-3 or TRBV12-4 and TRBJ2-7; TRBD1 aligns across 7 bases. Gene TRBJ2-5 matches the end of the DNA better, so the J call may be wrong. Sequenced sample: glioma tissue, nonneoplastic brain tissue, or PBMCs (not recorded which). The receptor was derived from a human donor with low-grade glioma or glioblastoma, undergoing nonglioma brain surgery, or in good health (not recorded which). The CDR3 DNA follows: TGTGCCAGCAGTGACAGGGCCCGAGAGACCCAGTACTTC. Translation: CASSDRARETQYF.